The 9 T cell receptor beta chains below were found in one sample sequenced in a study of cytomegalovirus exposure and HLA in healthy donors. The study ran its PCR with 60 Vbeta and 13 Jbeta primers. Sequencing used immunoSEQ multiplex PCR; TCRdb keeps in-frame clones, though not all of them. There are around 150,000 clones in the sample; around 75% occur only once, and 2.5% to 3.5% lies in the top ten. The specimen sequenced was PBMCs. These receptor sequences come from a man aged 40-49 years in good health and CMV-seronegative.

The chain employs TRBV27 and TRBJ1-5; D gene uncertain. The V end lost 4 bases, the J end lost 2 bases, and 9 bases lay between the germline ends. The CDR3 is 14 residues long. In germline, CDR1 is MNHEY, CDR2 SMNVEV (reference sequence). Written as DNA, the CDR3 is TGTGCCAGCAGTTCTATATCGCGCAATCAGCCCCAGCATTTT. It is translated as CASSSISRNQPQHF.

This chain links TRBV7-2 with TRBJ2-2, with D perhaps TRBD2 (6 bases). In germline, CDR1 is SGHTA, CDR2 FQGNSA. Deletions cut 5 bases from V and 4 bases from J, with 14 bases between. The CDR3 has 15 residues. In nucleotides, the CDR3 is TGTGCCAGCAGCCTATGGGAGGTGGGCACCGGGGAGCTGTTTTTT. Its protein product is CASSLWEVGTGELFF.

This clone has only one observation. The chain is built from TRBV6-1 and TRBJ2-3, with TRBD2 identical over 8 bases. Losses at the gene ends were 5 bases for V and 6 bases for J; bases not matched to a gene: 10. The CDR3 totals 15 residues. Germline V gene data show CDR1 as MNHNS and CDR2 as SASEGT. The DNA of the CDR3 is TGTGCCAGCAGTCTGAGGACTAGCCTCTTTGATACGCAGTATTTT. Translating gives CASSLRTSLFDTQYF.

The rearrangement uses TRBV5-1 and TRBJ2-5, with 7 positions matching TRBD2. V shed 4 bases, J shed 5 bases, and the junction held 14 bases outside the gene matches. CDR3 length: 16 residues. Germline V gives CDR1 SGHRS, CDR2 YFSETQ. The CDR3 protein is CASSPRLAAHRETQYF. CDR3 DNA sequence: TGCGCCAGCAGCCCTCGACTAGCCGCACACCGGGAGACCCAGTACTTC.

The sample holds a few counts of this clone. The J gene is TRBJ1-1, the V gene TRBV19, with unresolved D. V dropped 4 bases and J dropped 2 bases, with 11 bases sitting between them. Per the germline V gene, CDR1 is LNHDA and CDR2 is SQIVND (reference sequence). The CDR3 covers 14 residues. For the CDR3, the DNA is TGTGCCAGTAGTAGGAGAAGAGACAACACTGAAGCTTTCTTT. Its translation: CASSRRRDNTEAFF.

The V gene is TRBV27, the J gene TRBJ1-2, with D perhaps TRBD1 (6 bases). CDR3 size: 14 residues. From germline, CDR1 is MNHEY and CDR2 SMNVEV (reference sequence). The V gene lost 0 bases and the J gene lost 8 bases, with 13 bases spanning the gap. CDR3 in DNA: TGTGCCAGCAGTTTATCGAAGGGGGTGGTCGGCTACACCTTC. Its protein product is CASSLSKGVVGYTF.

On this clone itself: Other DNA sequences within the sample encode an identical CDR3. The rearrangement links TRBV30 to TRBJ2-7, with D hard to call. From germline, CDR1 is GTSNPN and CDR2 SVGIG (reference sequence). The length of the CDR3 is 11 residues. Deletions cut 3 bases from V and 3 bases from J, with 6 bases between. CDR3 coding DNA: TGTGCCTGGAGCGTTAGCTACGAGCAGTACTTC. Protein sequence: CAWSVSYEQYF.

The chain joins TRBV14 to TRBJ1-4; D call uncertain. The CDR3 is made up of 20 amino acids. Trimming cost V 1 base and J 8 bases, with 29 bases left between them. Germline loops: CDR1 SGHDN, CDR2 FVKESK. CDR3 sequence: CASSQGHDNRRFMEEEKLFF. In nucleotides, the CDR3 is TGTGCCAGCAGCCAAGGCCATGATAACAGACGCTTTATGGAGGAGGAAAAACTGTTTTTT.

The J gene is TRBJ2-3, the V gene TRBV27; D is unclear. Trimming took off 3 bases at V and 0 bases at J, with 4 bases between the two ends. The CDR3 totals 13 residues. Germline lookup yields CDR1 MNHEY and CDR2 SMNVEV (reference sequence). The chain's CDR3 is CASSFRSTDTQYF. The CDR3 DNA reads TGTGCCAGCAGTTTCCGGAGCACAGATACGCAGTATTTT.